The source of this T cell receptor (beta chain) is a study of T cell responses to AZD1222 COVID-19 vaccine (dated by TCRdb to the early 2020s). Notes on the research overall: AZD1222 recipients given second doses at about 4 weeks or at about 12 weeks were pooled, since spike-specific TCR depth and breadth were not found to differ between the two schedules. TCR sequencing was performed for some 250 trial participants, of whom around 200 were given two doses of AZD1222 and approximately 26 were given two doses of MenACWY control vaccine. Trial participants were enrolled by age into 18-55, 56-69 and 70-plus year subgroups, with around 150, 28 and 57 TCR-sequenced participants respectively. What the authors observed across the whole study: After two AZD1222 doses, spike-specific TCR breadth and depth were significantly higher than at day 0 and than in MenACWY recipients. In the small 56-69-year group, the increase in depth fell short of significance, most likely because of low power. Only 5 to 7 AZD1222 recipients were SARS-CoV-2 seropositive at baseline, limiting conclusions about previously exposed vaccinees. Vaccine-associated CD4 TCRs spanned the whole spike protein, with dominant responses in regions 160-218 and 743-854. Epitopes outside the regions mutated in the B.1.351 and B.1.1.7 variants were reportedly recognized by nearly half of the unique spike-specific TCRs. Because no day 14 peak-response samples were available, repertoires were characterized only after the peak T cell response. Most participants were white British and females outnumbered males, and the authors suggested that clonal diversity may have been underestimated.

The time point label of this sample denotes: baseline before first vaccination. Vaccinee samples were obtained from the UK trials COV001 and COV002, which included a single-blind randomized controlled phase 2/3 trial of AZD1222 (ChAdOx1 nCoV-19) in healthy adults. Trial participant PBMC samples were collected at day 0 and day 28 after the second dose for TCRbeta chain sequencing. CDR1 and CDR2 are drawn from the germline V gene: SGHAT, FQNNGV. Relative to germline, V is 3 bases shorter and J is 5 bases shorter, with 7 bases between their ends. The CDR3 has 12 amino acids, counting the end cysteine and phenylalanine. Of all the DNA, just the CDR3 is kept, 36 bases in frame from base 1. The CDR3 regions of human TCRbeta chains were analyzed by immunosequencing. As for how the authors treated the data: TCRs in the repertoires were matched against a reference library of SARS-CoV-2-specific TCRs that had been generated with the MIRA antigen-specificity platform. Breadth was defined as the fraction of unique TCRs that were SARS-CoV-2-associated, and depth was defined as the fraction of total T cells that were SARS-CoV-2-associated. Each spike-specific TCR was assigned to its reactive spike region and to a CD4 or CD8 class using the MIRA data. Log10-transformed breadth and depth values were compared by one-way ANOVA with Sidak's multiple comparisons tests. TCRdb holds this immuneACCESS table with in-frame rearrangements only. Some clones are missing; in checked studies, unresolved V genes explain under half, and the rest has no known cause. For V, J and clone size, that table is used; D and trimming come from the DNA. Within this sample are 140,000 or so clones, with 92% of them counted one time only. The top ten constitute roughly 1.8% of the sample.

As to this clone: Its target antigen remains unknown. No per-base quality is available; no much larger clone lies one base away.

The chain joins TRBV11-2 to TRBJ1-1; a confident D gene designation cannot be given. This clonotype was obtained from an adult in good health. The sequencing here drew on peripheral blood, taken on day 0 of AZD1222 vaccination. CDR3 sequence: CASSFVGTEAFF. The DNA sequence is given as TGTGCCAGCAGCTTTGTCGGAACTGAAGCTTTCTTT.